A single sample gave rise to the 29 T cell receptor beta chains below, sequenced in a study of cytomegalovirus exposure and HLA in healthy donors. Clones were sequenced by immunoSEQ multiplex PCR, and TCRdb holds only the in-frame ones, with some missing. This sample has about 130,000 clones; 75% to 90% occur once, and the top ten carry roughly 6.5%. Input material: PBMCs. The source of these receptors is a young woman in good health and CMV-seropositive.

CDR3 in amino acids: CASSLGVGGQSTDTQYF. The CDR3 DNA sequence: TGTGCCAGCAGTTTAGGGGTGGGGGGACAGAGCACAGATACGCAGTATTTT. V usage is TRBV27 and J usage is TRBJ2-3, with D perhaps matching TRBD1 (7 bases). This CDR3 is built from 17 residues. The germline gives CDR1 MNHEY, CDR2 SMNVEV (reference sequence). Deletions cut 2 bases from V and 0 bases from J, with 15 bases between.

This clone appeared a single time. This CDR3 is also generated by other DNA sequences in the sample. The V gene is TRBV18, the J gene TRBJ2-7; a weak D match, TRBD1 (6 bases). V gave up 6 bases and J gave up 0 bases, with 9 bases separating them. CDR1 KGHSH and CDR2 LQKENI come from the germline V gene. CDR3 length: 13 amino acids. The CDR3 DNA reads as TGTGCCAGCTCGCCGGACAGCTCCTACGAGCAGTACTTC. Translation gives CASSPDSSYEQYF.

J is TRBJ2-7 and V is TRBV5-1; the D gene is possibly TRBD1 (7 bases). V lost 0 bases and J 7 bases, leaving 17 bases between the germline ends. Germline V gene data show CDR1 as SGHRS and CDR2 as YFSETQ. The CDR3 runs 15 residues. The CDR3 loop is CASSLVAGTDREQYF. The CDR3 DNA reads TGCGCCAGCAGCTTGGTTGCGGGAACGGACAGGGAGCAGTACTTC.

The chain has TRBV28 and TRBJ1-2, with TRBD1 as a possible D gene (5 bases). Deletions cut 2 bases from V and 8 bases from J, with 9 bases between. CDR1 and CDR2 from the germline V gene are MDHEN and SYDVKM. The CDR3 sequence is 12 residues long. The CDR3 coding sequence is TGTGCCAGCAGTTTAGGACACGAGGGCTACACCTTC. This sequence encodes CASSLGHEGYTF.

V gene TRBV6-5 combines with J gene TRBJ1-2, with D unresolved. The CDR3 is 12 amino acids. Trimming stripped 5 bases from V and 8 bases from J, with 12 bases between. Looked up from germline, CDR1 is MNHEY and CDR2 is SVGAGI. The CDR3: CASSQAGFGYTF. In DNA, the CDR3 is TGTGCCAGCAGTCAGGCAGGTTTCGGCTACACCTTC.

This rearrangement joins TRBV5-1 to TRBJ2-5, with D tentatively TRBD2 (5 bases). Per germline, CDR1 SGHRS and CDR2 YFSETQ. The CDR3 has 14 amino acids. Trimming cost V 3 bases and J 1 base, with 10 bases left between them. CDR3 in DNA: TGCGCCAGCAGCTGGGGTGAGGGCCAAGAGACCCAGTACTTC. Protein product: CASSWGEGQETQYF. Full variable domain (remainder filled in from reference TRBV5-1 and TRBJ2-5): KAGVTQTPRYLIKTRGQQVTLSCSPISGHRSVSWYQQTPGQGLQFLFEYFSETQRNKGNFPGRFSGRQFSNSRSEMNVSTLELGDSALYLCASSWGEGQETQYFGPGTRLLVL.

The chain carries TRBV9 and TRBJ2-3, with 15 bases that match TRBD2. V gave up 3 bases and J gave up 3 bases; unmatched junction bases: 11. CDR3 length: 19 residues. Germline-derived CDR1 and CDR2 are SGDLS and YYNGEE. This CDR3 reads CASSEEPGLAGGLTDTQYF. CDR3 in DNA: TGTGCCAGCAGCGAGGAACCGGGACTAGCGGGAGGCTTAACAGATACGCAGTATTTT.

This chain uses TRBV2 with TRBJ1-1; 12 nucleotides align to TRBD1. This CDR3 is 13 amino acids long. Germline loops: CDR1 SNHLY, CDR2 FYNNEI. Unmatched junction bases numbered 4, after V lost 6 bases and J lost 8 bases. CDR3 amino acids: CASRGGQGAEAFF. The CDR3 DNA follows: TGTGCCAGCAGGGGGGGACAGGGGGCCGAAGCTTTCTTT.

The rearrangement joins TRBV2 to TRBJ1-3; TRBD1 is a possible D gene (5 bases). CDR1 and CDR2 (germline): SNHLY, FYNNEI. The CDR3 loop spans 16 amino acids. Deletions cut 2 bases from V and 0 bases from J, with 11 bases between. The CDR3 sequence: CASSEQGPSSGNTIYF. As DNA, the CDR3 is TGTGCCAGCAGTGAACAGGGCCCGAGCTCTGGAAACACCATATATTTT.

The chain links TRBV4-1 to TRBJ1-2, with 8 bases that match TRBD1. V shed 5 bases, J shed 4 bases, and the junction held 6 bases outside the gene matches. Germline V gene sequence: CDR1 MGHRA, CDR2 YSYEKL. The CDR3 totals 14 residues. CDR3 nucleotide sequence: TGCGCCAGCAGCGATGGGACAGGCCGCTATGGCTACACCTTC. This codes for CASSDGTGRYGYTF.

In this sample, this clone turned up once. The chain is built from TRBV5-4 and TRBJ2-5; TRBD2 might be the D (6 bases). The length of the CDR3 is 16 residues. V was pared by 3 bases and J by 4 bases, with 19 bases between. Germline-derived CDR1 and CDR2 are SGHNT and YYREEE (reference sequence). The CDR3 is CASSSPRGDVGETQYF. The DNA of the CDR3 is TGTGCCAGCAGCTCACCCCGCGGGGACGTTGGAGAGACCCAGTACTTC.

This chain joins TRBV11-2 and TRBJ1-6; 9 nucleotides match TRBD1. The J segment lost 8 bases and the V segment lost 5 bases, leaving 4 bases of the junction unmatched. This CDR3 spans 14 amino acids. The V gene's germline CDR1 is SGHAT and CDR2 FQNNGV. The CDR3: CASSVDRGDSPLHF. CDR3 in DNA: TGTGCCAGCAGCGTGGACAGGGGTGATTCACCCCTCCACTTT.

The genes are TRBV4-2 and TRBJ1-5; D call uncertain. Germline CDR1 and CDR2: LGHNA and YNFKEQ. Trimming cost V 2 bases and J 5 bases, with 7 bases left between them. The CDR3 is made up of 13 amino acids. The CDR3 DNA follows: TGTGCCAGCAGCCAATTACGGGATCAGCCCCAGCATTTT. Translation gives CASSQLRDQPQHF.

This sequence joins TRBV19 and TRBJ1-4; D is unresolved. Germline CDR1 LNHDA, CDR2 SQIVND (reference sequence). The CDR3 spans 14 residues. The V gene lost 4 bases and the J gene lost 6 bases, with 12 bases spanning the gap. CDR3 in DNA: TGTGCCAGTAGTAAATCGCCCAGGCATGAAAAACTGTTTTTT. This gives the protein CASSKSPRHEKLFF.

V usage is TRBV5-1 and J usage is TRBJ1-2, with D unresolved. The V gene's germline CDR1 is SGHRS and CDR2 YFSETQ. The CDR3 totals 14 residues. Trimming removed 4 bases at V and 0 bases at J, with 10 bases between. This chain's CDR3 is CASSTGVANYGYTF. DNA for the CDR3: TGCGCCAGCAGCACGGGAGTTGCTAACTATGGCTACACCTTC.

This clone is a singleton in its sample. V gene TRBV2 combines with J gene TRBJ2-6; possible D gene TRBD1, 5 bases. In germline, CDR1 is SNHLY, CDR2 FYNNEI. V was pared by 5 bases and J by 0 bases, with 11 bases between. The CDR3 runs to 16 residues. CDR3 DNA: TGTGCCAGCAGTAGCGAAGGGGCCTCTGGGGCCAACGTCCTGACTTTC. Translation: CASSSEGASGANVLTF.

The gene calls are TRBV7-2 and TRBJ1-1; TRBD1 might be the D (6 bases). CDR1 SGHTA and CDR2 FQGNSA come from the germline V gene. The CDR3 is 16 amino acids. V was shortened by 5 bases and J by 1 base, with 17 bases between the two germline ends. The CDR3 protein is CASSPRGAWGNTEAFF. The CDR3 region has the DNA TGTGCCAGCAGCCCGCGGGGGGCCTGGGGGAACACTGAAGCTTTCTTT.

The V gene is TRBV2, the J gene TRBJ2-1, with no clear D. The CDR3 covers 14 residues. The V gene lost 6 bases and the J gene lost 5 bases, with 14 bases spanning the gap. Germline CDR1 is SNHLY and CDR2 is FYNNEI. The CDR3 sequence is CASSPQVFDNEQFF. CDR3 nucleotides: TGTGCCAGCAGCCCCCAGGTTTTCGACAATGAGCAGTTCTTC.

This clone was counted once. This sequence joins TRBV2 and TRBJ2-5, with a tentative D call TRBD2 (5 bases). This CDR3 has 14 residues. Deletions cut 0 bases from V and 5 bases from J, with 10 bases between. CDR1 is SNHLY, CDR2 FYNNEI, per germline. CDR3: CASSEAYPGETQYF. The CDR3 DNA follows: TGTGCCAGCAGTGAAGCCTACCCGGGGGAGACCCAGTACTTC.

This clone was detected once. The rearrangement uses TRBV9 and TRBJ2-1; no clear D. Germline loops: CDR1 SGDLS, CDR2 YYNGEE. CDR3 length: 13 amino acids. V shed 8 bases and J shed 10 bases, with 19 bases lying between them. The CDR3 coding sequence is TGTGCCAGGACTCCCGGAGATATAAAAGAGCAGTTCTTC. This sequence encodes CARTPGDIKEQFF.

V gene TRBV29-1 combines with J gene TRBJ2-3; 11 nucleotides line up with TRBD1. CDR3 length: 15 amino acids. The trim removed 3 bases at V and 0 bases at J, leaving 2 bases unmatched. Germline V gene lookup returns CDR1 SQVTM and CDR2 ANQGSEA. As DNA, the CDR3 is TGCAGCGTTGAGGGACAGGGGGTGAGCACAGATACGCAGTATTTT. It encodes CSVEGQGVSTDTQYF.

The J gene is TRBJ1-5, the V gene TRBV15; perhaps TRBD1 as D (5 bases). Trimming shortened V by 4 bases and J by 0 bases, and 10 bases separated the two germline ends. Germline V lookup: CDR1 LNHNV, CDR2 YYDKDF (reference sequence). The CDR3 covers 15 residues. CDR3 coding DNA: TGTGCCACCAGCAAACGACAGACTAGCAATCAGCCCCAGCATTTT. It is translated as CATSKRQTSNQPQHF.

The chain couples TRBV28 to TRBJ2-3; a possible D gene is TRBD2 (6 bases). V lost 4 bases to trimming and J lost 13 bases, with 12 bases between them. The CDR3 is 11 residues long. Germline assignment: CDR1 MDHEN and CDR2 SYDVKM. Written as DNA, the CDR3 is TGTGCCAGCAGTTATAGACTAGTAGAGTATTTT. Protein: CASSYRLVEYF.

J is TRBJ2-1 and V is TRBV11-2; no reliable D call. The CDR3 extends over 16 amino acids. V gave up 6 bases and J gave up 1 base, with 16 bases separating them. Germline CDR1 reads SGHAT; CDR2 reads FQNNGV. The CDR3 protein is CASSPGKHLSYNEQFF. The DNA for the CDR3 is TGTGCCAGCAGTCCAGGAAAACACCTATCCTACAATGAGCAGTTCTTC.

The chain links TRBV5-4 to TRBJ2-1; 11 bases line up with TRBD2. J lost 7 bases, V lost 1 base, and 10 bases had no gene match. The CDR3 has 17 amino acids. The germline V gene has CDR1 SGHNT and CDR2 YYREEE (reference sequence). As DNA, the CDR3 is TGTGCCAGCAGCTTGATTTCTCTAGCGGGGGGTGTGAATGAGCAGTTCTTC. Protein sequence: CASSLISLAGGVNEQFF.

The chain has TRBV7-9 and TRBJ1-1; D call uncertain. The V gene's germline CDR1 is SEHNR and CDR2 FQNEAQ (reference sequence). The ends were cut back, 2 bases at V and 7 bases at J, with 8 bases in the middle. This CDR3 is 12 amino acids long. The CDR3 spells CASSLLSNEAFF. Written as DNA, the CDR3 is TGTGCCAGCAGCTTACTTTCTAATGAAGCTTTCTTT.

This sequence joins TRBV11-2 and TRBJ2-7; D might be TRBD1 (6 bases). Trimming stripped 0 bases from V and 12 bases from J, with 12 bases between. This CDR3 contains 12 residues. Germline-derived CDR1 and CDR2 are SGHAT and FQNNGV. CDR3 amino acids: CASSLEGAFRYF. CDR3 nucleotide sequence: TGTGCCAGCAGCTTAGAGGGGGCATTTCGGTACTTC.

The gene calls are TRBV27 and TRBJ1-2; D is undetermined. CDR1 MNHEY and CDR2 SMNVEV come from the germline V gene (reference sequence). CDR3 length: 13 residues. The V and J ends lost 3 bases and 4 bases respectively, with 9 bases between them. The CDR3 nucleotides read TGTGCCAGCAGTTTCTCCCGCGGCTATGGCTACACCTTC. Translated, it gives CASSFSRGYGYTF.

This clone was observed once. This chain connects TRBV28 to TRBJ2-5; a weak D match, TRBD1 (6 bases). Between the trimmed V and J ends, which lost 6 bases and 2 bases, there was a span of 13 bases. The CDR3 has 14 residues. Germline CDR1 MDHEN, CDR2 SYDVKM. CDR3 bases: TGTGCCAGCAGCTCTGGACAGAATCAAGAGACCCAGTACTTC. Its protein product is CASSSGQNQETQYF. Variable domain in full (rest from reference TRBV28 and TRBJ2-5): DVKVTQSSRYLVKRTGEKVFLECVQDMDHENMFWYRQDPGLGLRLIYFSYDVKMKEKGDIPEGYSVSREKKERFSLILESASTNQTSMYLCASSSGQNQETQYFGPGTRLLVL.